This T cell receptor beta chain was identified in a study of cytomegalovirus exposure and HLA in healthy donors (TCRdb year 2017). General notes on the study: An earlier analysis of approximately 600 of the donors reported 250 to 300 Gb of sequence data and 100 million to 130 million unique TCR beta sequences from about 179 million T cells. An early release that covered about 600 HLA-typed donors contained approximately 300 gigabases of sequencing data and approximately 85 million unique TCR sequences. Of the roughly 410 genotyped donors, 75% to 85% were placed in the genetic ancestry cluster associated with self-reported Caucasian donors. The study was designed to test whether signatures of past pathogen exposure could be identified by cataloging public T cell receptors. The study profiled the T cell repertoires of about 640 subjects by immunosequencing and related them to cytomegalovirus serostatus. In addition to the first cohort of 666 subjects, a separate validation cohort of 100 to 150 different subjects was used. To predict cytomegalovirus infection status, the study combined high-throughput TCR immunosequencing, statistical association of individual TCRs with disease status, and machine learning. To study patterns of TCR occurrence, a later analysis re-analyzed previously published TCR beta repertoires from just over 650 donors and added high-resolution HLA genotyping. In the later analysis, no new phenotypic data were used to find candidate immune exposures; instead, reliance was placed on TCR beta sequences and their occurrence across donors. In an earlier analysis of about 590 of the donors, high-throughput TCR beta sequencing was used to judge whether each TCR beta V gene segment behaved as functional or pseudogenic. Donor age, sex, ethnicity and CMV serostatus were compiled alongside the repertoire data. A later genetic analysis used genome-wide SNP genotypes for about 65% of the 666 donors, treating that subset as a discovery cohort. All discovery cohort repertoires had been generated on a single sequencing platform. HLA typing included class I and class II loci at four-digit resolution. The number of typed donors differed by locus: about 629-630 for A, B, C, DRB1 and DQB1; 500 to 550 for DQA1; roughly 600 for DPA1; and roughly 490 for DPB1. Four or five DR-DQ haplotypes were handled as single units for association and clustering, since linkage in the cohort was strong. Across roughly 420 genotyped donors of the cohort, an average of about 200,000 unique TCR beta nucleotide sequences per donor were sequenced, and roughly 20% of those sequences were non-productive.

Measured from the cysteine to the phenylalanine, the CDR3 is 12 residues long. Kept here is only the CDR3 DNA, which spans 36 bases and is read in frame from base 1. The CDR1 and CDR2 encoded by the germline V gene (reference sequence) are MNHNY and SVGAGI. Between the V and J ends, shortened by 5 bases and 4 bases respectively, the junction contains 9 bases. On this clone itself: Its recognized antigen is unknown. Base qualities are not at hand, and no much larger clone is one base apart.

Overall results and qualifications from the work: A cluster of highly shared sequence variants was judged likely to be a technical artifact of the sequencing pipeline. A further reported finding was that TCR beta sequences accurately predicted the HLA-A and HLA-B alleles for most subjects in the first cohort. Broadly in line with IMGT annotations, most TCR beta V segments showed up in productive rearrangements about 87% or about 30% of the time in an earlier analysis of several hundred of the donors. In a later analysis, TCR association rates were found to vary across HLA loci, with the most associated TCRs seen for DRB1 alleles and the fewest for HLA-C alleles. Roughly uniform sequencing depth across donors was assumed in presence/absence analyses, although this assumption may not hold. Some IMGT-functional V segments, including TRBV6-2 and TRBV6-3, could not be distinguished by the 87-base-pair reads and were therefore excluded. Only TCR beta chains were sequenced in this cohort, and the absence of alpha or paired-chain data limited detectable features. A later analysis found that HLA-associated TCR beta chains were more clonally expanded and had lower generation probabilities than equally common non-associated chains. At a false discovery rate of 0.05, a later analysis linked 15,000 to 20,000 TCR beta sequences to specific HLA alleles. When HLA alleles, especially DR and DQ, strongly co-occurred, attributing TCR associations to individual alleles was difficult. In vitro tests confirmed that three of the cytomegalovirus-associated TCR beta chains recognize cytomegalovirus antigens. The study gave a list of some 150 TCR beta chains associated with cytomegalovirus. A later analysis reported that several top co-occurrence clusters appeared linked to parvovirus B19, influenza, CMV and Epstein-Barr virus. A later genetic analysis reported fewer N-insertions in productive TCRs among donors in an Asian-associated ancestry cluster than the approximately 700-donor mean. HLA typing was unavailable for some donors at each locus, so association tests used only the typed subset. It was suggested by the authors that the approach could potentially be generalized to other disease states and immunological phenotypes. Because counts were too low, more than 15 rarely observed V segments, including chromosome 9 orphons, were left out of the earlier analysis of some 600 of the donors. Immune exposure information for the cohort was limited to CMV serostatus. In both the original and validation cohorts, the classifier was reported to diagnose cytomegalovirus status with high specificity and sensitivity. Linkage disequilibrium might explain the correlated functional status among segregating V segments, but an unknown experimental factor could not be excluded. Most CMV-associated TCR beta chains appeared to be HLA-restricted in a later analysis, and the HLA associations seemed to be driven largely by CMV exposure. Most TCR sequences were seen in very few donors, while some public TCRs were found in many individuals. An association between a missense DCLRE1C variant and V-gene and J-gene trimming of TCR beta chains was found in a later genetic analysis and replicated in an independent cohort.

The library was prepared using the immunoSEQ multiplex PCR assay. A mixture of 60 forward primers for TCR Vbeta segments and 13 reverse primers for TCR Jbeta segments was used in the multiplex PCR. The CDR3 region of rearranged TCR beta genes was amplified from genomic DNA by a multiplex PCR assay. On the Illumina HiSeq System, the amplified TCR beta libraries were sequenced as 87-base-pair reads. The original pipeline was this. A later analysis tallied 75 million to 85 million unique TCR beta chains across the 660 or so repertoires, and approximately 9.9 million of those chains were shared by two or more donors. A nearest-neighbor algorithm error-corrected the raw reads and collapsed the reads into unique sequences, merging closely related sequences to remove PCR and sequencing errors. Alignment of CDR3 sequences to IMGT reference sequences was used to assign V, D and J gene segments. For a sequence to be retained, a match of at least six nucleotides was required to both a V gene segment and a J gene segment. A rearrangement was called productive if the CDR3 had no stop codons and remained in frame with V and J, and every other rearrangement was called non-productive. Following IMGT convention, CDR3 was defined as the stretch from the second conserved V-encoded cysteine up to the conserved J-encoded phenylalanine. The earlier analysis of about 560 of the donors excluded any sequence lacking an unambiguous match to a single V gene segment. An earlier analysis of 587 of the donors called V segments functional above 56.7% productive rearrangements and segregating when the between-donor standard deviation exceeded 5%. A statistical classification framework was developed to diagnose cytomegalovirus status using the catalog of TCR beta chain sequences. In a later analysis, TCR nucleotide sequences were compared against IMGT/GENE-DB human TR gene sequences so that V and J genes could be assigned. Using the TCRdist pipeline, a later analysis assigned CDR3 sequences along with most-parsimonious VDJ recombination scenarios. In a later analysis, every TCR beta chain was defined by the combination of its CDR3 amino acid sequence and its V-gene family, and reads without a unique V-gene family were dropped. A later analysis removed 592 highly shared, low-generation-probability nucleotide sequences to deal with suspected cross-contamination and a sequencing artifact. In a later analysis, a clonal expansion index for each public chain was calculated from normalized within-repertoire ranks of inferred template counts. A later analysis computed generation probabilities with a VDJ recombination model fitted to out-of-frame rearrangements, and checked the results against IGoR. Hypergeometric tests were used in a later analysis to score TCR-TCR, TCR-HLA and TCR-CMV co-occurrence, with a repertoire-size bias correction applied to the TCR pairs. In a later analysis, false discovery rates were estimated by permuting HLA or CMV assignments 20 times. In a later analysis, co-occurring TCRs were grouped with DBSCAN, and TCRdist sequence similarity was added when clustering was performed within HLA-allele-positive subsets. For co-occurrence clustering, repertoires with fewer than 30,000 or more than 120,000 public chains were excluded, along with roughly 5 repertoires with anomalous nucleotide sharing. What TCRdb holds here is the immuneACCESS table cut down to in-frame rearrangements. Part of the clones is not present; checked against another copy, under half of the missing clones reflect an unresolved V gene, and the others are unexplained. V and J calls and clone size come straight from that table; D and trimming were deduced from the DNA. The sample table holds some 170,000 clones, of which 80% to 85% were seen once. The top ten hold roughly 4.3% of the sample.

The cohort was made up of 500 to 800 healthy bone marrow donors. All cohort members were sampled while nominally healthy, although unrecorded immune exposures were likely present. The donor was CMV seropositive and was included in the group of 250 to 300 seropositive cohort members. A peripheral blood sample was collected from each donor, and TCR beta sequencing was performed on peripheral blood mononuclear cells. Genomic DNA was extracted from the blood cell samples with the Qiagen DNeasy Blood Extraction Kit. Recombination joined TRBV6-6 with TRBJ2-7; TRBD1 might be the D gene, on 5 matching bases. The sequenced sample consisted of PBMCs. This sequence was found in a man between 45 and 60 years old in good health and CMV-seropositive. CDR3 loop: CASSVQGYEQYF. The bases read TGTGCCAGCAGTGTCCAGGGATACGAGCAGTACTTC.